One and the same sample provided the 22 T cell receptor beta chains below, sequenced in a study of OX40 agonist ivuxolimab in advanced cancers. The repertoire was sequenced with immunoSEQ multiplex PCR; TCRdb's copy has only in-frame clones and lacks some. This table has 70,000 to 90,000 clones, 75% to 90% appearing once. The sequenced sample was CD4+ or CD8+ T cells sorted from blood, obtained in a trial of the OX40 agonist ivuxolimab. The receptors originated from an adult with an advanced solid tumor such as melanoma, head and neck, liver or kidney cancer.

This clone has just one count. The rearrangement uses TRBV7-6 and TRBJ2-7, with 10 nucleotides matching TRBD2. Germline assignment: CDR1 SGHVS and CDR2 FNYEAQ. The CDR3 runs to 16 residues. V dropped 6 bases and J dropped 3; count of bases not matched to a gene: 11. The CDR3: CASSPMPSGSSYEQYF. The CDR3, as DNA: TGTGCCAGCAGTCCTATGCCTAGCGGGAGTAGCTACGAGCAGTACTTC. Using reference TRBV7-6 and TRBJ2-7 for the parts outside the CDR3, the full variable domain is GAGVSQSPRYKVTKRGQDVALRCDPISGHVSLYWYRQALGQGPEFLTYFNYEAQQDKSGLPNDRFSAERPEGSISTLTIQRTEQRDSAMYRCASSPMPSGSSYEQYFGPGTRLTVT.

The chain links TRBV6-1 to TRBJ2-1, with D possibly being TRBD2 (7 bases). Trimming shortened V by 6 bases and J by 9 bases, and 9 bases separated the two germline ends. The CDR3 sequence is 11 residues long. CDR1 is MNHNS, CDR2 SASEGT, per germline. The CDR3 nucleotides are TGTGCCAGCAGCCGGGGGGCTGAGCAGTTCTTC. This gives the protein CASSRGAEQFF.

This clone has only a few counts. V usage is TRBV4-3 and J usage is TRBJ2-1; D is unclear. Germline loops: CDR1 LGHNA, CDR2 YSLEER. CDR3 length: 15 amino acids. The V end was cut by 0 bases, the J end by 5 bases, with 11 bases between. DNA of the CDR3: TGCGCCAGCAGCCAAGATAATGCCATCCACAATGAGCAGTTCTTC. Residues: CASSQDNAIHNEQFF.

The chain is built from TRBV7-9 and TRBJ2-1; 7 nucleotides agree with TRBD1. Germline CDR1 reads SEHNR; CDR2 reads FQNEAQ (reference sequence). V shed 2 bases and J 5 bases; nucleotides not matched to a gene: 6. The CDR3 has 15 residues. The CDR3, as DNA: TGTGCCAGCAGCTTACAGGGGGTGTCACACAATGAGCAGTTCTTC. This sequence encodes CASSLQGVSHNEQFF.

The V call is TRBV28, the J call TRBJ2-7; D perhaps matches TRBD2 (5 bases). The germline gives CDR1 MDHEN, CDR2 SYDVKM. V lost 10 bases and J 0 bases, leaving 13 bases between the germline ends. The CDR3 is 13 amino acids. CDR3 DNA: TGTGCCACCAACGTCGGGGACTCCTACGAGCAGTACTTC. This sequence encodes CATNVGDSYEQYF.

This chain uses TRBV5-1 with TRBJ1-1; tentatively, D is TRBD1 (6 bases). V dropped 5 bases and J dropped 1 base, with 9 bases sitting between them. This CDR3 has 13 residues. Per germline, CDR1 SGHRS and CDR2 YFSETQ. CDR3 DNA sequence: TGCGCCAGCAGGGTGGGACAGAACACTGAAGCTTTCTTT. Translation: CASRVGQNTEAFF.

The rearrangement uses TRBV2 and TRBJ1-4; 8 nucleotides line up with TRBD1. Trimming at V came to 7 bases and at J to 4 bases, leaving 8 bases not matched to a gene. CDR3 length equals 15 residues. The germline V gene encodes CDR1 SNHLY and CDR2 FYNNEI. The DNA for the CDR3 is TGTGCCAGCAATGGACAGGGCCCCATTAATGAAAAACTGTTTTTT. It translates to CASNGQGPINEKLFF.

This rearrangement joins TRBV2 to TRBJ1-1; TRBD1 aligns across 7 bases. CDR1 and CDR2 (germline): SNHLY, FYNNEI. V shed 9 bases and J 4 bases; nucleotides not matched to a gene: 8. CDR3 length: 13 residues. In DNA, the CDR3 is TGTGCCAGACAGGGGTCGGGAAGCACTGAAGCTTTCTTT. Its protein product is CARQGSGSTEAFF.

The rearrangement links TRBV7-2 to TRBJ2-3, with a possible D match to TRBD2 (5 bases). Per germline, CDR1 SGHTA and CDR2 FQGNSA. V lost 1 base to trimming and J lost 5 bases, with 7 bases between them. The CDR3 loop spans 13 amino acids. CDR3 sequence: CASSLVGVDTQYF. CDR3 sequence (DNA): TGTGCCAGCAGCTTAGTGGGAGTAGATACGCAGTATTTT. Based on the CDR3 plus reference TRBV7-2 and TRBJ2-3, the full variable domain is GAGVSQSPSNKVTEKGKDVELRCDPISGHTALYWYRQSLGQGLEFLIYFQGNSAPDKSGLPSDRFSAERTGGSVSTLTIQRTQQEDSAVYLCASSLVGVDTQYFGPGTRLTVL.

The rearrangement links TRBV6-5 to TRBJ2-7; D gene unclear. Germline V lookup: CDR1 MNHEY, CDR2 SVGAGI. This CDR3 comprises 15 residues. V lost 4 bases to trimming and J lost 6 bases, with 19 bases between them. The CDR3 DNA reads TGTGCCAGCAGTTCTTCTCGCACCAGTGGGTTCGAGCAGTACTTC. Translation gives CASSSSRTSGFEQYF.

The CDR3 nucleotides are TGTGCCAGCAAGGAACAGGGACCGGGACTCGGTGAGCAGTTCTTC. Its translation is CASKEQGPGLGEQFF. The chain links TRBV6-6 to TRBJ2-1; D is perhaps TRBD1 or TRBD2 (6 bases each). Germline CDR1 and CDR2: MNHNY and SVGAGI (reference sequence). V gave up 7 bases and J gave up 9 bases, with 22 bases separating them. There are 15 residues in the CDR3.

The chain links TRBV19 to TRBJ1-2, with TRBD1 identical over 7 bases. J gave up 5 bases and V 5 bases, and 8 bases lay outside the gene matches. The CDR3 consists of 14 residues. Germline CDR1 LNHDA, CDR2 SQIVND (reference sequence). CDR3 sequence (DNA): TGTGCCAGTAGTGCCCTGGGGGACAGTTATGGCTACACCTTC. Amino acids: CASSALGDSYGYTF.

CDR3: CASSPLAGANTEAFF. The DNA of the CDR3 is TGTGCCAGCAGCCCCCTGGCAGGGGCCAACACTGAAGCTTTCTTT. The chain links TRBV5-5 to TRBJ1-1, with D possibly TRBD1 on 6 matching bases. Trimming shortened V by 4 bases and J by 2 bases, and 15 bases separated the two germline ends. Germline loops: CDR1 SGHKS, CDR2 YYEKEE (reference sequence). The CDR3 has 15 amino acids.

V gene TRBV14 combines with J gene TRBJ2-3; no firm D call. From germline, CDR1 is SGHDN and CDR2 FVKESK. The CDR3 covers 16 residues. V was pared by 0 bases and J by 1 base, with 11 bases between. The CDR3 nucleotides read TGTGCCAGCAGCCAAGAACGGTACTTGGGCACAGATACGCAGTATTTT. Its protein is CASSQERYLGTDTQYF.

The V call is TRBV7-8, the J call TRBJ2-7, with D uncertain. The CDR3 covers 14 residues. V was pared by 1 base and J by 5 bases, with 12 bases between. Germline-derived CDR1 and CDR2 are SGHVS and FQNEAQ. Here the CDR3 reads CASSLGRDRNEQYF. The CDR3 bases are TGTGCCAGCAGCTTAGGTAGGGATAGGAACGAGCAGTACTTC.

The chain is built from TRBV10-3 and TRBJ2-1; perhaps D is TRBD1 or TRBD2 (5 bases each). V lost 0 bases, J lost 0 bases, and 12 bases lay in between. This CDR3 contains 17 residues. Germline assignment: CDR1 ENHRY and CDR2 SYGVKD. The DNA for the CDR3 is TGTGCCATCAGTGAGTCGGGACCCGCCAGCTCCTACAATGAGCAGTTCTTC. It is translated as CAISESGPASSYNEQFF.

The chain couples TRBV2 to TRBJ2-5, with TRBD1 matching over 8 bases. V lost 3 bases and J lost 5; bases outside the gene matches: 8. The length of the CDR3 is 15 residues. In germline, CDR1 is SNHLY, CDR2 FYNNEI. DNA of the CDR3: TGTGCCAGCAGTGAGAGAACAGGGGGTAGGGAGACCCAGTACTTC. Translated: CASSERTGGRETQYF.

A few counts support this clone. The CDR3 DNA reads TGTGCCTGGAGTGTTCGCAGTAACTATGGCTACACCTTC. This sequence encodes CAWSVRSNYGYTF. J is TRBJ1-2 and V is TRBV30; D is unresolved. Germline CDR1 and CDR2: GTSNPN and SVGIG (reference sequence). With 0 bases removed from V and 1 base from J, the gap between germline ends came to 6 bases. The CDR3 is 13 residues long.

CDR3 protein: CASSLEPGATGNTIYF. The DNA for the CDR3 is TGCGCCAGCAGCTTGGAACCGGGGGCGACTGGAAACACCATATATTTT. This rearrangement joins TRBV5-1 to TRBJ1-3; TRBD1 might be the D (6 bases). The CDR3 spans 16 residues. Germline-derived CDR1 and CDR2 are SGHRS and YFSETQ. Trimming removed 0 bases at V and 2 bases at J, with 12 bases between.

V gene TRBV11-2 combines with J gene TRBJ2-2; the D is unclear. Trimming took 5 bases from V and 6 from J, leaving 13 bases between them. Per the germline V gene, CDR1 is SGHAT and CDR2 is FQNNGV. CDR3 length: 14 residues. The CDR3 nucleotides read TGTGCCAGCAGCGTATCGAATCGAGCCGGGGAGCTGTTTTTT. As protein: CASSVSNRAGELFF.

This clone was recorded only once. This chain joins TRBV9 and TRBJ1-2; the D is unclear. The CDR3 spans 13 residues. Germline V gives CDR1 SGDLS, CDR2 YYNGEE. V lost 9 bases, J lost 2 bases, and 14 bases lay in between. DNA of the CDR3: TGTGCCAACGCTACCGGGCTGAACTATGGCTACACCTTC. Its protein is CANATGLNYGYTF.

There are a few counts of this clone. The chain combines TRBV4-1 with TRBJ2-2, with D possibly being TRBD2 (5 bases). The CDR3 spans 16 residues. The germline V gene encodes CDR1 MGHRA and CDR2 YSYEKL. The V and J ends lost 0 bases and 0 bases respectively, with 8 bases between them. The CDR3 reads CASSQDRGSNTGELFF. The CDR3 DNA reads as TGCGCCAGCAGCCAAGATCGGGGATCGAACACCGGGGAGCTGTTTTTT.